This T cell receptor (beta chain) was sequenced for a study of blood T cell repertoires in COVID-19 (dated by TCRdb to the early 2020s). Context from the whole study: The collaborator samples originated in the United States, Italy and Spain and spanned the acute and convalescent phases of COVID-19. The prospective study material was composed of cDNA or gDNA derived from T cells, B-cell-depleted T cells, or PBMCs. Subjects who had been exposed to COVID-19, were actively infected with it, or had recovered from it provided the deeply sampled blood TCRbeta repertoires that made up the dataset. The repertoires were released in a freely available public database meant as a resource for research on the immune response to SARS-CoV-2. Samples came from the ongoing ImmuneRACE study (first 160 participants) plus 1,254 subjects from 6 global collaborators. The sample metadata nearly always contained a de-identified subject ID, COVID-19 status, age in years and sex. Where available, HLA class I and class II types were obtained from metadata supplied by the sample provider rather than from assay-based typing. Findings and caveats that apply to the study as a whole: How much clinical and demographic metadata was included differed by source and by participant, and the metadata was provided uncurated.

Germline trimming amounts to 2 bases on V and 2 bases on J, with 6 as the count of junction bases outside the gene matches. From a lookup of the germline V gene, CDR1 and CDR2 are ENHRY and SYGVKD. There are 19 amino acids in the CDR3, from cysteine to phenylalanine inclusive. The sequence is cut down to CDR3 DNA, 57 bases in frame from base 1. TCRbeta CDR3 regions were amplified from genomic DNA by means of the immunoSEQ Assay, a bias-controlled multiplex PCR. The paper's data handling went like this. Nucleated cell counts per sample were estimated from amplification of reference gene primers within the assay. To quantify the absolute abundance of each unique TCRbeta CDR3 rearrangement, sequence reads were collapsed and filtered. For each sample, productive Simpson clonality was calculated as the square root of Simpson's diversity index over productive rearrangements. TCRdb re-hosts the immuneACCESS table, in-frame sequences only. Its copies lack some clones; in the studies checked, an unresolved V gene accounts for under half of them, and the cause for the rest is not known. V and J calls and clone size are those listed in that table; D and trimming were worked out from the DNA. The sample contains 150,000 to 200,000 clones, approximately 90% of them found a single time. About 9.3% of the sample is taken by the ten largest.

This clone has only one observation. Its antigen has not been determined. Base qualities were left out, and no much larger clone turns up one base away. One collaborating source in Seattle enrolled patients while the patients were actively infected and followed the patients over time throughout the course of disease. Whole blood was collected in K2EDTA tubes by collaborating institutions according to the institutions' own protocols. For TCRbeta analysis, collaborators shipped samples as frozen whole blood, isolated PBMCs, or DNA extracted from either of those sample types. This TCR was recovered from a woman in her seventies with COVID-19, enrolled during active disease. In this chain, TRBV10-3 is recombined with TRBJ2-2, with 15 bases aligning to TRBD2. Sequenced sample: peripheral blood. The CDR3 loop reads CAISERWTSGGANTGELFF. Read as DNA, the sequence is TGTGCCATCAGTGAGAGATGGACTAGCGGGGGGGCAAACACCGGGGAGCTGTTTTTT.